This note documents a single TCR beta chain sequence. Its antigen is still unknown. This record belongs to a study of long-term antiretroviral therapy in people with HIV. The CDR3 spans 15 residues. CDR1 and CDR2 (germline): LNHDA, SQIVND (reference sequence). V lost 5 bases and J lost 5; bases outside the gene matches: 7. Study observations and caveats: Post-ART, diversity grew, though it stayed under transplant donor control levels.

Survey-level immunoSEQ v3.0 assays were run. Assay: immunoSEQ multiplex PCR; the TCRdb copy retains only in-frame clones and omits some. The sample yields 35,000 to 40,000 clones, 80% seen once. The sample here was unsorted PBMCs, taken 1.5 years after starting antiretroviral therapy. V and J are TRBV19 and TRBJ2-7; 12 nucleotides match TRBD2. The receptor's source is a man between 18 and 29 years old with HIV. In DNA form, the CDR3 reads TGTGCCAGTAGTTCGCTAGCGGGAGGGCCCCACGAGCAGTACTTC. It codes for CASSSLAGGPHEQYF.